The 30 T cell receptor beta chains reported below all come from one sample, sequenced in a study of blood T cells in healthy people across ages. A second PCR, run for about 7 to 11 cycles, used a sample-barcoded 5' primer plus a J-beta primer mix. One entry per CDR3 protein results from TCRdb running MiXCR on the 5' RACE reads. Among 790,000 or so distinct CDR3 sequences listed, about 42% were seen once. What was sequenced was blood. Every receptor here comes from a man of 80 years or more in good health.

The chain uses TRBV6-5 and TRBJ2-7; D uncertain. The V end was cut by 7 bases, the J end by 2 bases, with 9 bases between. This CDR3 is built from 12 residues. Germline V gene lookup returns CDR1 MNHEY and CDR2 SVGAGI. The CDR3 nucleotides are TGTGCCAGCAAAGACCCGGCCTACGAGCAGTACTTC. The encoded protein is CASKDPAYEQYF.

This clonotype showed up many times. J is TRBJ1-2 and V is TRBV4-3; maybe TRBD1 (5 bases). Per germline, CDR1 LGHNA and CDR2 YSLEER. The CDR3 runs to 15 residues. Trimming stripped 3 bases from V and 2 bases from J, with 13 bases between. The chain's CDR3 is CASSHPTGGNYGYTF. The DNA of the CDR3 is TGCGCCAGCAGCCACCCGACTGGGGGGAACTATGGCTACACCTTC.

The rearrangement links TRBV29-1 to TRBJ2-1, with 9 bases that match TRBD2. The CDR3 sequence is 14 residues long. CDR1 and CDR2 (germline): SQVTM, ANQGSEA. V shed 8 bases and J 3 bases; nucleotides not matched to a gene: 8. In nucleotides, the CDR3 is TGCAGCCTTGCTCTAGCGGGGTACTACAATGAGCAGTTCTTC. Translated, it gives CSLALAGYYNEQFF.

The rearrangement links TRBV29-1 to TRBJ1-5; TRBD1 agrees at 9 bases. V shed 7 bases, J shed 0 bases, and the junction held 4 bases outside the gene matches. The CDR3 runs to 14 residues. The germline V gene has CDR1 SQVTM and CDR2 ANQGSEA. In DNA, the CDR3 is TGCAGCGCTTGGACAGGGGTTAGCAATCAGCCCCAGCATTTT. Translation: CSAWTGVSNQPQHF.

This clonotype was found a few times. The chain uses TRBV27 and TRBJ2-1; D not resolved. Looked up from germline, CDR1 is MNHEY and CDR2 is SMNVEV (reference sequence). The CDR3 is 13 amino acids. The V end was cut by 3 bases, the J end by 4 bases, with 7 bases between. The CDR3 DNA sequence: TGTGCCAGCAGTTTCCGACGGTACAATGAGCAGTTCTTC. As protein: CASSFRRYNEQFF.

The chain combines TRBV20-1 with TRBJ2-3; maybe TRBD2 (6 bases). The CDR3 consists of 15 residues. The V gene lost 1 base and the J gene lost 4 bases, with 15 bases spanning the gap. Per the germline V gene, CDR1 is DFQATT and CDR2 is SNEGSKA (reference sequence). CDR3 bases: TGCAGTGCTAGAGGTGTAACGGGAGCGTCAGATACGCAGTATTTT. It encodes CSARGVTGASDTQYF.

This clonotype was counted only a few times. The chain recombines TRBV7-2 with TRBJ2-1, with 9 bases that match TRBD2. V trimming: 3 bases; J trimming: 0 bases; junction bases outside the gene matches: 9. Germline CDR1 and CDR2: SGHTA and FQGNSA. The CDR3 has 18 amino acids. The chain's CDR3 is CASSFASGLAGSYNEQFF. In nucleotides, the CDR3 is TGTGCCAGCAGCTTCGCCTCGGGACTAGCAGGCTCCTACAATGAGCAGTTCTTC.

This sequence joins TRBV7-2 and TRBJ2-1; TRBD2 is a possible D gene (5 bases). Germline loops: CDR1 SGHTA, CDR2 FQGNSA. Between the trimmed V and J ends, which lost 1 base and 13 bases, there was a span of 11 bases. There are 12 residues in the CDR3. This CDR3 is CASSLDGLRQFF. In DNA, the CDR3 is TGTGCCAGCAGCTTAGACGGACTCAGACAGTTCTTC.

For this clonotype: The junction shows a germline mismatch at one end, possibly a read error. The chain carries TRBV4-3 and TRBJ2-7; D might be TRBD1 (6 bases). Germline V gene lookup returns CDR1 LGHNA and CDR2 YSLEER. CDR3 size: 15 residues. The chain's CDR3 is CASSQSTGTQYGQYF. The DNA for the CDR3 is TGCGCCAGCAGCCAATCGACAGGCACCCAATACGGGCAGTACTTC.

V and J are TRBV20-1 and TRBJ2-1; 9 nucleotides line up with TRBD2. The trim removed 5 bases at V and 5 bases at J, leaving 7 bases unmatched. Germline CDR1 DFQATT, CDR2 SNEGSKA (reference sequence). This CDR3 region has 14 residues. The CDR3 loop is CSALSSGADNEQFF. CDR3 nucleotide sequence: TGCAGTGCTCTATCTAGCGGGGCCGACAATGAGCAGTTCTTC.

A word on this clonotype: A much larger clone sits a single nucleotide away, making a read error possible. The CDR3 region has the DNA TGCAGTGCTAGGGAGGGGACCAGGGACGAGCAGTACTTC. Its protein is CSAREGTRDEQYF. V usage is TRBV20-1 and J usage is TRBJ2-7; D perhaps matches TRBD2 (6 bases). The CDR3 length is 13 residues. Trimming removed 3 bases from V and 5 bases from J, with 14 bases in between. Germline CDR1 reads DFQATT; CDR2 reads SNEGSKA (reference sequence).

The chain has TRBV6-5 and TRBJ2-3, with D uncertain. The CDR3 has 15 residues. Germline values: CDR1 MNHEY, CDR2 SVGAGI. V lost 2 bases and J 3 bases, leaving 12 bases between the germline ends. The CDR3 DNA is TGTGCCAGCAGTTACCGGGCAGCTACAACAGATACGCAGTATTTT. This encodes CASSYRAATTDTQYF.

The rearrangement uses TRBV6-6 and TRBJ2-7; 9 bases line up with TRBD1. This CDR3 comprises 15 residues. CDR1 and CDR2 from the germline V gene are MNHNY and SVGAGI (reference sequence). V was pared by 7 bases and J by 4 bases, with 11 bases of the junction left unmatched. The CDR3 sequence is CASTPEPGQGYEQYF. CDR3 nucleotide sequence: TGTGCCAGCACCCCTGAGCCGGGACAGGGATACGAGCAGTACTTC.

This clonotype came up a few times. The rearrangement links TRBV6-5 to TRBJ2-5; D may be TRBD2 (6 bases). The DNA end is more similar to TRBJ2-7, so the J call may be wrong. The CDR3 has 17 amino acids. Per germline, CDR1 MNHEY and CDR2 SVGAGI. CDR3 residues: CASSFGGPGVRGGEQYF. CDR3 coding DNA: TGTGCCAGCAGTTTCGGCGGACCGGGAGTGCGTGGAGGCGAGCAGTACTTC.

The chain combines TRBV21-1 with TRBJ1-2; the table's D call, TRBD1, has no DNA check behind it. TRBV21-1 is an annotated pseudogene. This CDR3 is built from 17 residues. The DNA of the CDR3 is TGTGCCAGCAGCACCCAACTAGGACAGGGCAAATACTATGGCTACACCTTC. Its translation: CASSTQLGQGKYYGYTF.

This clonotype was seen just once. The chain is built from TRBV7-9 and TRBJ2-1, with 8 bases lining up with TRBD2. The CDR3 has 13 amino acids. Germline V gene sequence: CDR1 SEHNR, CDR2 FQNEAQ (reference sequence). Trimming removed 11 bases from V and 2 bases from J; junction bases left unmatched: 5. The CDR3 is CAGRGGAYNEQFF. The CDR3 nucleotides are TGTGCCGGCCGGGGGGGAGCCTACAATGAGCAGTTCTTC.

A remark on this clonotype: This may arise from a read error, as a much more abundant clone is one base away. A read error is likely, as this CDR3 ends without the conserved phenylalanine or tryptophan. This chain joins TRBV9 and TRBJ2-7; 10 nucleotides line up with TRBD2. The J call may be in error: the DNA end matches TRBJ2-5 better. This CDR3 spans 16 amino acids. Looked up from germline, CDR1 is SGDLS and CDR2 is YYNGEE. The CDR3 protein is CASSVASGRAGETQYL. DNA for the CDR3: TGTGCCAGCAGCGTAGCGAGCGGGAGGGCCGGGGAGACCCAGTACCTC.

This clonotype was counted only a few times. The chain carries TRBV20-1 and TRBJ2-3; 9 bases match TRBD2. V was pared by 4 bases and J by 5 bases, with 10 bases of the junction left unmatched. Per the germline V gene, CDR1 is DFQATT and CDR2 is SNEGSKA (reference sequence). The CDR3 is 15 amino acids. The CDR3 DNA reads TGCAGTGCTAAACGAGCGGGAGGATTCAGAGATACGCAGTATTTT. This gives the protein CSAKRAGGFRDTQYF.

Only a few counts were recorded for this clonotype. The J gene is TRBJ2-6, the V gene TRBV14; D is uncertain. The germline V gene encodes CDR1 SGHDN and CDR2 FVKESK. This CDR3 comprises 18 residues. Trimming cost V 4 bases and J 0 bases, with 16 bases left between them. In nucleotides, the CDR3 is TGTGCCAGCAGCCCCCCGCTCCGACTCCTCTCTGGGGCCAACGTCCTGACTTTC. The encoded protein is CASSPPLRLLSGANVLTF.

The rearrangement uses TRBV21-1 and TRBJ2-1; TRBD1, the D gene given by the table, was not confirmed from the DNA. TRBV21-1 is classified as a pseudogene. CDR3 size: 15 residues. CDR3 DNA: TGTGCCAGCAGCAAACGGGACAGGGGATACAATGAGCAGTTCTTC. It yields the protein CASSKRDRGYNEQFF.

A few counts support this clonotype. This chain links TRBV6-5 with TRBJ2-1, with 12 bases that match TRBD2. Germline V gives CDR1 MNHEY, CDR2 SVGAGI. The trim removed 4 bases at V and 5 bases at J, leaving 9 bases unmatched. The CDR3 has 17 amino acids. The CDR3 DNA reads TGTGCCAGCAGTTTGCTAGCGGGAGGGCCGGGGGACAATGAGCAGTTCTTC. Amino acids: CASSLLAGGPGDNEQFF.

The chain carries TRBV7-6 and TRBJ2-1; 12 nucleotides line up with TRBD2. The CDR3 spans 15 residues. Germline trimming cut 4 bases from V and 9 bases from J; bases unmatched to any gene: 7. Per germline, CDR1 SGHVS and CDR2 FNYEAQ. CDR3 DNA: TGTGCCAGCAGCTCTGCTAGCGGGAGGGTGAGTGAGCAGTTCTTC. Protein sequence: CASSSASGRVSEQFF. The whole variable domain, remainder taken from reference TRBV7-6 and TRBJ2-1, is GAGVSQSPRYKVTKRGQDVALRCDPISGHVSLYWYRQALGQGPEFLTYFNYEAQQDKSGLPNDRFSAERPEGSISTLTIQRTEQRDSAMYRCASSSASGRVSEQFFGPGTRLTVL.

This chain joins TRBV12-3 or TRBV12-4 and TRBJ2-3, with unresolved D. The V end was cut by 1 base, the J end by 5 bases, with 7 bases between. The CDR3 is made up of 13 amino acids. The CDR3 region is CASSLGAEDTQYF. CDR3 coding DNA: TGTGCCAGCAGTTTAGGTGCGGAAGATACGCAGTATTTT.

The CDR3 reads CASSRVNNSPLHF. CDR3 sequence (DNA): TGTGCCAGCAGCCGGGTCAATAATTCACCCCTCCACTTT. This chain joins TRBV7-2 and TRBJ1-6, with D uncertain. This CDR3 has 13 residues. Trimming removed 5 bases at V and 5 bases at J, with 7 bases between. CDR1 is SGHTA, CDR2 FQGNSA, per germline.

The chain is built from TRBV30 and TRBJ1-5; D perhaps matches TRBD1 (6 bases). The CDR3 extends over 14 amino acids. Trimming pared 0 bases from V and 5 bases from J, leaving 11 bases between. CDR1 is GTSNPN and CDR2 is SVGIG in the germline V gene (reference sequence). The CDR3 protein is CAWSVGGSDQPQHF. CDR3 DNA sequence: TGTGCCTGGAGTGTGGGGGGCAGCGATCAGCCCCAGCATTTT.

This clonotype was observed a handful of times. A much larger clone lies a single base off, so this may be a read error. The V call is TRBV7-2, the J call TRBJ2-1; the match to TRBD2 covers 8 bases. The end of the DNA fits TRBJ2-7 better, so the J call may be wrong. The CDR3 has 15 amino acids. Germline V gene lookup returns CDR1 SGHTA and CDR2 FQGNSA. CDR3 sequence: CASSGAGGSYNEQYF. CDR3 DNA: TGTGCCAGCAGCGGGGCGGGGGGCTCCTACAATGAGCAGTACTTC.

This chain uses TRBV7-9 with TRBJ2-5, with D perhaps matching TRBD1 (6 bases). Trimming took off 5 bases at V and 7 bases at J, with 20 bases between the two ends. The V gene's germline CDR1 is SEHNR and CDR2 FQNEAQ (reference sequence). CDR3 size: 15 residues. The DNA of the CDR3 is TGTGCCAGCAGCGGAGCTCCCAGGGGTTTGGGGACCCAGTACTTC. Translating it yields CASSGAPRGLGTQYF. The variable domain in full, completed from reference TRBV7-9 and TRBJ2-5, reads DTGVSQNPRHKITKRGQNVTFRCDPISEHNRLYWYRQTLGQGPEFLTYFQNEAQLEKSRLLSDRFSAERPKGSFSTLEIQRTEQGDSAMYLCASSGAPRGLGTQYFGPGTRLLVL.

V gene TRBV5-4 combines with J gene TRBJ2-4; D not resolved. CDR1 SGHNT and CDR2 YYREEE come from the germline V gene (reference sequence). V was cut by 2 bases and J by 13 bases, with 16 bases left in between. This CDR3 contains 13 residues. The CDR3 sequence is CASSFWQADKQYF. CDR3 nucleotide sequence: TGTGCCAGCAGCTTTTGGCAGGCCGATAAGCAGTACTTC.

This clonotype has just a few counts. The chain carries TRBV29-1 and TRBJ1-5, with 9 bases matching TRBD1. J was trimmed by 5 bases and V by 4 bases; bases with no gene match: 0. This CDR3 is 12 amino acids long. Germline V gene lookup returns CDR1 SQVTM and CDR2 ANQGSEA. The CDR3 sequence is CSVGQGDQPQHF. For the CDR3, the DNA is TGCAGCGTTGGACAGGGGGATCAGCCCCAGCATTTT.

The chain links TRBV20-1 to TRBJ2-3; TRBD2 is a possible D gene (5 bases). Trimming stripped 3 bases from V and 1 base from J, with 17 bases between. This CDR3 contains 16 residues. The germline V gene has CDR1 DFQATT and CDR2 SNEGSKA (reference sequence). CDR3 DNA sequence: TGCAGTGCTAGTACCCCTTCGGGATCGGGCACAGATACGCAGTATTTT. Residues: CSASTPSGSGTDTQYF.